The next 32 T cell receptor beta chains were all read from a single sample in a study of naive and memory T cell subsets. The library had UMIs added by 3' ligation of an oligonucleotide to TCR cDNA. The SP2 primer and nested alpha and beta constant region primers amplified ligated cDNA in four rounds. TCRdb re-analysed the 5' RACE reads in MiXCR, keeping a single row per CDR3 protein. The table records 55,000 to 65,000 distinct CDR3 sequences, approximately 8% of them present only once. Receptors were obtained from a female donor in good health.

In its sample, this clonotype was seen a few times. This rearrangement joins TRBV28 to TRBJ2-3, with a weak D call TRBD1 (6 bases). CDR3 length: 13 amino acids. Between the trimmed V and J ends, which lost 4 bases and 4 bases, there was a span of 9 bases. Germline V gives CDR1 MDHEN, CDR2 SYDVKM. CDR3 coding DNA: TGTGCCAGCAGTTCCGGACAGTCAGATACGCAGTATTTT. Translation gives CASSSGQSDTQYF.

The rearrangement uses TRBV29-1 and TRBJ2-2; D is ambiguous. Germline V gene sequence: CDR1 SQVTM, CDR2 ANQGSEA. The length of the CDR3 is 12 residues. V lost 1 base, J lost 4 bases, and 4 bases lay in between. CDR3 sequence (DNA): TGCAGCGTTGAAGGCGTCACCGGGGAGCTGTTTTTT. This gives the protein CSVEGVTGELFF.

This clonotype appeared many times. Sequence at one end of the junction differs from germline and may be a read error. The V gene is TRBV11-2, the J gene TRBJ1-2; no firm D call. The length of the CDR3 is 15 residues. From germline, CDR1 is SGHAT and CDR2 FQNNGV. The chain's CDR3 is CASSLDGGLSYGYTF. CDR3 sequence (DNA): TGTGCCAGCAGCCTAGACGGAGGGCTCTCCTATGGCTACACCTTC.

The V gene is TRBV5-4, the J gene TRBJ2-5; TRBD2 matches 8 bases. Trimming removed 4 bases from V and 5 bases from J; junction bases left unmatched: 13. Germline V gene sequence: CDR1 SGHNT, CDR2 YYREEE (reference sequence). The CDR3 contains 16 residues. CDR3 region: CASSPPGGRGRETQYF. The DNA of the CDR3 is TGTGCCAGCAGCCCCCCGGGAGGGAGGGGGAGGGAGACCCAGTACTTC.

The table lists this clonotype with a few counts. This chain links TRBV27 with TRBJ2-1; D ambiguous. The CDR3 length is 16 residues. Trimming stripped 2 bases from V and 4 bases from J, with 15 bases between. Germline V gives CDR1 MNHEY, CDR2 SMNVEV (reference sequence). The CDR3 DNA is TGTGCCAGCAGTTTAAAGTCATTAGTTATTTACAATGAGCAGTTCTTC. Its protein is CASSLKSLVIYNEQFF.

The chain links TRBV19 to TRBJ2-6; maybe TRBD1 (6 bases). The V end lost 10 bases, the J end lost 0 bases, and 16 bases lay between the germline ends. CDR1 is LNHDA and CDR2 is SQIVND in the germline V gene (reference sequence). CDR3 size: 16 residues. CDR3: CATSMGASSGANVLTF. The CDR3 bases are TGTGCCACCTCAATGGGGGCTTCCTCTGGGGCCAACGTCCTGACTTTC.

In this sample, this clonotype turned up a few times. The rearrangement links TRBV11-2 to TRBJ2-1; the match to TRBD2 covers 9 bases. Germline lookup yields CDR1 SGHAT and CDR2 FQNNGV. The length of the CDR3 is 14 residues. The V segment lost 5 bases and the J segment 5 bases; nucleotides outside the gene matches: 4. DNA for the CDR3: TGTGCCAGCAGCCGTCTAGCGGGGAACAATGAGCAGTTCTTC. This encodes CASSRLAGNNEQFF.

The chain joins TRBV7-9 to TRBJ2-1; D ambiguous. The CDR3 contains 13 residues. CDR1 and CDR2 from the germline V gene are SEHNR and FQNEAQ (reference sequence). V was pared by 2 bases and J by 4 bases, with 6 bases between. CDR3 DNA sequence: TGTGCCAGCAGCTTACCACAGTACAATGAGCAGTTCTTC. Translated, it gives CASSLPQYNEQFF.

This clonotype was counted ten times or more. The chain employs TRBV6-2 or TRBV6-3 and TRBJ1-2; 10 bases match TRBD1. This CDR3 region has 15 residues. Trimming cost V 6 bases and J 4 bases; bases outside gene matches: 8. The germline V gene has CDR1 MNHEY and CDR2 SVGEGT. CDR3 region: CASRRDRGWSYGYTF. The CDR3 nucleotides are TGTGCCAGCAGACGGGACAGGGGTTGGTCCTATGGCTACACCTTC.

The table lists this clonotype with a few counts. The chain carries TRBV12-3 or TRBV12-4 and TRBJ1-1; unclear D gene. The CDR3 length is 14 residues. With 3 bases removed from V and 5 bases from J, the gap between germline ends came to 13 bases. Written as DNA, the CDR3 is TGTGCCAGCAGTTTGGGTCCCCAGATTACTGAAGCTTTCTTT. Amino acid sequence: CASSLGPQITEAFF.

The chain joins TRBV5-4 to TRBJ2-7, with TRBD1 matching 10 bases. The CDR3 spans 19 residues. After removal of 3 bases from V and 0 bases from J, the junction contained 15 bases not matched to a gene. Per the germline V gene, CDR1 is SGHNT and CDR2 is YYREEE (reference sequence). The CDR3 DNA is TGTGCCAGCAGCTCCCCCTTGACAGGGGGCCCCTTGAGCTCCTACGAGCAGTACTTC. It encodes CASSSPLTGGPLSSYEQYF.

The chain couples TRBV20-1 to TRBJ2-3; 9 bases are a match to TRBD2. The CDR3 contains 14 residues. J was trimmed by 5 bases and V by 4 bases; bases with no gene match: 7. Germline assignment: CDR1 DFQATT and CDR2 SNEGSKA (reference sequence). The CDR3: CSATKSGRRDTQYF. Written as DNA, the CDR3 is TGCAGTGCTACCAAAAGCGGGAGGAGAGATACGCAGTATTTT.

This clonotype was observed many times. The V and J genes are TRBV13 and TRBJ1-1, with D perhaps matching TRBD1 (5 bases). Germline V gene sequence: CDR1 PRHDT, CDR2 FYEKMQ (reference sequence). CDR3 length: 15 residues. Trimming took 4 bases from V and 4 from J, leaving 16 bases between them. The DNA for the CDR3 is TGTGCCAGCAGCTCTACAAACAGGCTGGCCACTGAAGCTTTCTTT. Its translation is CASSSTNRLATEAFF.

The chain has TRBV29-1 and TRBJ2-5; TRBD2 matches 9 bases. Germline CDR1 and CDR2: SQVTM and ANQGSEA. Losses at the gene ends were 4 bases for V and 1 base for J; bases not matched to a gene: 4. The CDR3 loop spans 14 amino acids. The DNA for the CDR3 is TGCAGCGTTGGCTTAGCGGGAGTCCAAGAGACCCAGTACTTC. Residues: CSVGLAGVQETQYF.

This clonotype was recorded at least ten times. The V gene is TRBV6-6, the J gene TRBJ1-2; 9 bases agree with TRBD1. Per the germline V gene, CDR1 is MNHNY and CDR2 is SVGAGI (reference sequence). The CDR3 consists of 16 residues. With 4 bases clipped from V and 3 bases from J, the junction kept 9 bases outside the gene matches. CDR3 DNA: TGTGCCAGCAGTTGGGACAGGGTAGCGAGGGACTATGGCTACACCTTC. Protein product: CASSWDRVARDYGYTF.

This clonotype was recorded many times. The chain recombines TRBV5-6 with TRBJ2-5, with no clear D. Per the germline V gene, CDR1 is SGHDT and CDR2 is YYEEEE. There are 13 residues in the CDR3. Trimming took 0 bases from V and 5 from J, leaving 8 bases between them. The CDR3 here is CASSLESVETQYF. For the CDR3, the DNA is TGTGCCAGCAGCTTGGAGTCAGTGGAGACCCAGTACTTC.

The chain links TRBV12-3 or TRBV12-4 to TRBJ1-6; TRBD1 might be the D (5 bases). V dropped 4 bases and J dropped 12 bases, with 16 bases sitting between them. This CDR3 region has 14 residues. The chain's CDR3 is CASSWGTKDLPLHF. Here the CDR3 DNA reads TGTGCCAGCAGTTGGGGGACGAAAGATTTACCCCTCCACTTT.

This clonotype was picked up many times. This rearrangement joins TRBV29-1 to TRBJ1-2, with D maybe TRBD1 (6 bases). CDR3 length: 16 residues. The germline gives CDR1 SQVTM, CDR2 ANQGSEA. V dropped 6 bases and J dropped 8 bases, with 28 bases sitting between them. This CDR3 is CSVSPGAGTPYRGYTF. The CDR3 DNA is TGCAGCGTCTCCCCAGGGGCGGGGACCCCATACCGAGGCTACACCTTC.

This clonotype was seen many times. The chain uses TRBV20-1 and TRBJ2-7, with 8 nucleotides matching TRBD2. Germline lookup yields CDR1 DFQATT and CDR2 SNEGSKA (reference sequence). V was clipped by 1 base and J by 2 bases; unmatched bases: 7. The CDR3 loop spans 15 amino acids. The CDR3 here is CSARASGFFPYEQYF. CDR3 nucleotide sequence: TGCAGTGCTAGAGCTAGCGGGTTTTTCCCCTACGAGCAGTACTTC.

V gene TRBV6-4 combines with J gene TRBJ2-5, with 9 bases that match TRBD2. Per germline, CDR1 MRHNA and CDR2 SNTAGT. The trim removed 4 bases at V and 3 bases at J, leaving 0 bases unmatched. The CDR3 runs 13 residues. The CDR3 sequence is CASSGGGEETQYF. The CDR3, as DNA: TGTGCCAGCAGTGGCGGGGGGGAAGAGACCCAGTACTTC.

This clonotype was seen more than once but under ten times. This CDR3 is CASSQNKETQYF. CDR3 in DNA: TGTGCCAGCAGCCAGAATAAAGAGACCCAGTACTTC. This chain uses TRBV3-1 with TRBJ2-5; D gene ambiguous. This CDR3 is 12 amino acids long. CDR1 and CDR2 from the germline V gene are LGHDT and YNNKEL (reference sequence). V gave up 3 bases and J gave up 3 bases, with 5 bases separating them.

This clonotype has more than one count but fewer than ten. The chain combines TRBV11-1 with TRBJ2-1; D is perhaps TRBD2 (6 bases). Trimming cost V 3 bases and J 8 bases, with 29 bases left between them. Looked up from germline, CDR1 is SGHAT and CDR2 is FQDESV (reference sequence). This CDR3 has 19 amino acids. DNA for the CDR3: TGTGCCAGCAGCTTTTTGCGGACCATACTGCTTCGGGGGTTGGATGAGCAGTTCTTC. Translating gives CASSFLRTILLRGLDEQFF.

The rearrangement links TRBV7-3 to TRBJ2-2; 10 bases match TRBD2. With V trimmed by 3 bases and J by 6 bases, 7 bases remained unmatched. From germline, CDR1 is SGHTA and CDR2 FQGTGA. The CDR3 is 16 amino acids. CDR3 residues: CASSFDSGRGAGELFF. In DNA form, the CDR3 reads TGTGCCAGCAGCTTCGACAGCGGGAGGGGGGCCGGGGAGCTGTTTTTT. The full variable domain, in which reference TRBV7-3 and TRBJ2-2 provide the parts outside the CDR3, is GAGVSQTPSNKVTEKGKYVELRCDPISGHTALYWYRQSLGQGPEFLIYFQGTGAADDSGLPNDRFFAVRPEGSVSTLKIQRTERGDSAVYLCASSFDSGRGAGELFFGEGSRLTVL.

In this sample, this clonotype turned up a few times. This chain joins TRBV5-4 and TRBJ2-6, with TRBD1 matching over 10 bases. There are 18 residues in the CDR3. Per germline, CDR1 SGHNT and CDR2 YYREEE (reference sequence). V lost 5 bases, J lost 0 bases, and 8 bases stayed unmatched. The chain's CDR3 is CASSPGQGRFSGANVLTF. CDR3 in DNA: TGTGCCAGCAGTCCGGGACAGGGGAGGTTCTCTGGGGCCAACGTCCTGACTTTC. The whole variable domain, remainder taken from reference TRBV5-4 and TRBJ2-6, is ETGVTQSPTHLIKTRGQQVTLRCSSQSGHNTVSWYQQALGQGPQFIFQYYREEENGRGNFPPRFSGLQFPNYSSELNVNALELDDSALYLCASSPGQGRFSGANVLTFGAGSRLTVL.

In this sample, this clonotype turned up many times. This sequence joins TRBV29-1 and TRBJ2-5, with 9 positions matching TRBD1. There are 14 residues in the CDR3. V shed 3 bases, J shed 2 bases, and the junction held 4 bases outside the gene matches. Germline CDR1 SQVTM, CDR2 ANQGSEA. The CDR3 loop is CSVDATGGQETQYF. CDR3 bases: TGCAGCGTTGACGCGACAGGGGGACAAGAGACCCAGTACTTC.

This clonotype was observed at least ten times. Here the CDR3 reads CASSLGQAFLSNQPQHF. The CDR3 region has the DNA TGTGCCAGCAGCTTAGGGCAGGCTTTCCTTAGCAATCAGCCCCAGCATTTT. V gene TRBV7-8 combines with J gene TRBJ1-5; no clear D gene. The CDR3 spans 17 residues. Germline V gene data show CDR1 as SGHVS and CDR2 as FQNEAQ. V dropped 1 base and J dropped 0 bases, with 13 bases sitting between them.

This clonotype was observed many times. CDR3 in DNA: TGTGCCAGCAGTGTGGGACAGGGGCTGTCTAATGAAAAACTGTTTTTT. This codes for CASSVGQGLSNEKLFF. The rearrangement joins TRBV28 to TRBJ1-4, with 10 positions matching TRBD1. The junction had 6 bases not matched to a gene; V was cut back by 5 bases and J by 3 bases. Per germline, CDR1 MDHEN and CDR2 SYDVKM. CDR3 size: 16 residues.

With regard to this clonotype: A much larger clonotype is one base distant, so this may be a read error. V and J are TRBV7-2 and TRBJ1-5; D is undetermined. The CDR3 runs to 15 residues. Germline CDR1 reads SGHTA; CDR2 reads FQGNSA. For the CDR3, the DNA is TGTCCCAGCAGCTTAAGGTGGGCCGATCATCAGCCCCAGCATTTT. Protein product: CPSSLRWADHQPQHF.

The chain recombines TRBV3-1 with TRBJ2-5, with D uncertain. This CDR3 is built from 15 residues. The V gene's germline CDR1 is LGHDT and CDR2 YNNKEL (reference sequence). With 0 bases removed from V and 7 bases from J, the gap between germline ends came to 15 bases. CDR3 residues: CASSQEWLDFVTQYF. Here the CDR3 DNA reads TGTGCCAGCAGCCAAGAATGGTTAGACTTCGTGACCCAGTACTTC.

The CDR3 DNA reads TGTGCCAGCAGTGCGGGTTTGGGGCTTAGCAATCAGCCCCAGCATTTT. Encoded protein: CASSAGLGLSNQPQHF. The V call is TRBV6-6, the J call TRBJ1-5, with D tentatively TRBD1 (5 bases). Trimming cost V 5 bases and J 0 bases, with 14 bases left between them. The CDR3 has 16 amino acids. Germline V gene data show CDR1 as MNHNY and CDR2 as SVGAGI (reference sequence).

This clonotype was seen more than once but under ten times. J is TRBJ2-5 and V is TRBV29-1; 8 bases map to TRBD1. CDR1 and CDR2 from the germline V gene are SQVTM and ANQGSEA. The ends lost 4 bases at V and 4 bases at J; junction bases unmatched: 5. The CDR3 has 13 residues. The CDR3 DNA sequence: TGCAGCGTTGCGGGACAGGAGGGAGAGACCCAGTACTTC. This sequence encodes CSVAGQEGETQYF.

This sequence joins TRBV9 and TRBJ2-6; D uncertain. Germline CDR1 and CDR2: SGDLS and YYNGEE. The CDR3 covers 15 residues. V lost 6 bases and J 0 bases, leaving 10 bases between the germline ends. Written as DNA, the CDR3 is TGTGCCAGCAACCGAGGAGACTCTGGGGCCAACGTCCTGACTTTC. Its translation is CASNRGDSGANVLTF.